This TCR beta chain appears in the sequencing data of a study of shared clonotypes between healthy human individuals. About this clone itself: Antigen specificity is unknown.

Points from the study as a whole: The authors sampled blood alone, and tissue repertoires likely differ.

This CDR3 is built from 13 residues. The ends were cut back, 10 bases at V and 1 base at J, with 13 bases in the middle. The germline V gene encodes CDR1 MDHEN and CDR2 SYDVKM. It was 200 to 250 ng DNA, about 30,000 T cell genomes, that sorted-subset replicate PCRs used. In the study's own analysis: For the immunoSEQ data, sequences were junction-only without quality scores, so filtering differed. Using immunoSEQ multiplex PCR, the repertoire was profiled, and TCRdb retains in-frame clones only, with some absent. V, J and clone size are those of that table, while D and trimming were read from the DNA. The table includes over a million clones, approximately 80% detected once.

The chain recombines TRBV28 with TRBJ2-5; no firm D call. This clonotype originated in a man aged 18 to 30 in good health. Some clones in this sample may be carry-over from other donors' samples. Sequencing used memory CD4+ T cells from PBMCs. Regarding subset: CD45RA-negative fraction. CDR3 in DNA: TGTGCCACCACCCTGCCGGGCCAAGAGACCCAGTACTTC. Protein: CATTLPGQETQYF.